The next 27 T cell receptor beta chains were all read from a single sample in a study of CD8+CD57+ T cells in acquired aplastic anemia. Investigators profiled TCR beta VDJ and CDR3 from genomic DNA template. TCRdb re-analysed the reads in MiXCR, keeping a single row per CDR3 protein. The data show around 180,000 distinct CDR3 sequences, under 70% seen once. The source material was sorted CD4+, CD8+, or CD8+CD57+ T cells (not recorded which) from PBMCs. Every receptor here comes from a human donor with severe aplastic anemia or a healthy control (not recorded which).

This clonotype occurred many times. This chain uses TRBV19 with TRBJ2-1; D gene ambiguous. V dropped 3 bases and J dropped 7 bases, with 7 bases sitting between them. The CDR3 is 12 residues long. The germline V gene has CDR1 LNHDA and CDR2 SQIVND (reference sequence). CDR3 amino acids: CASSIGWNEQFF. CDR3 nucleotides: TGTGCCAGTAGTATCGGATGGAATGAGCAGTTCTTC.

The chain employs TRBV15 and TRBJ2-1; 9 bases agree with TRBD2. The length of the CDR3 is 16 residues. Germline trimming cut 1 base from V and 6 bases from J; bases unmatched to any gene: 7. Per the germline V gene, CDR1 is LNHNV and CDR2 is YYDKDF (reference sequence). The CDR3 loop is CATSRGLAGGSNEQFF. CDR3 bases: TGTGCCACCAGCAGAGGCCTGGCGGGGGGGAGCAATGAGCAGTTCTTC.

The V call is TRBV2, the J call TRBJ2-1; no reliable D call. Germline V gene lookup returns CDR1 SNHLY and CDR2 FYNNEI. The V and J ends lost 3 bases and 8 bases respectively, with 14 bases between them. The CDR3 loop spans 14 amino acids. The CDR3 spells CASSDRLSGDEQFF. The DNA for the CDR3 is TGTGCCAGCAGTGACCGATTGTCTGGGGATGAGCAGTTCTTC. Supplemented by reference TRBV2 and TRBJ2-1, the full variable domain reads EPEVTQTPSHQVTQMGQEVILRCVPISNHLYFYWYRQILGQKVEFLVSFYNNEISEKSEIFDDQFSVERPDGSNFTLKIRSTKLEDSAMYFCASSDRLSGDEQFFGPGTRLTVL.

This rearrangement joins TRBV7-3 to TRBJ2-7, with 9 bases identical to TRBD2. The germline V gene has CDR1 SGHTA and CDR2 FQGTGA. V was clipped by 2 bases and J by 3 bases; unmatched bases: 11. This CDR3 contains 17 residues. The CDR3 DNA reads TGTGCCAGCAGCTTACGCGGGGGGGCCCCGGGAGACTACGAGCAGTACTTC. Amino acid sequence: CASSLRGGAPGDYEQYF.

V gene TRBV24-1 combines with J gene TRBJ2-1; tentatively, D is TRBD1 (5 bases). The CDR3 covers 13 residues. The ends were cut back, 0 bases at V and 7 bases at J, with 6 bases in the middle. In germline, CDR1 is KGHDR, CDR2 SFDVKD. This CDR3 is CATSDLTGNEQFF. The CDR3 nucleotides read TGTGCCACCAGTGATTTGACAGGTAATGAGCAGTTCTTC.

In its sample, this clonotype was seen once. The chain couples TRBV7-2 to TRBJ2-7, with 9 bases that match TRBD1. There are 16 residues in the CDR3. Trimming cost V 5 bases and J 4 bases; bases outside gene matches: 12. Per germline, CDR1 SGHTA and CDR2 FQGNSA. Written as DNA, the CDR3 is TGTGCCAGCAGCGCGGCCGGGGGACAGGGTTCGTACGAGCAGTACTTC. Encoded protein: CASSAAGGQGSYEQYF.

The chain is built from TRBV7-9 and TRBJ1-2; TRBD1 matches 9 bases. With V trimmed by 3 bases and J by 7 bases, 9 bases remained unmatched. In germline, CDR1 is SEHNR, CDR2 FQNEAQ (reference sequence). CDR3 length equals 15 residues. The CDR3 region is CASSLTGQGGGGYTF. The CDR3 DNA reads TGTGCCAGCAGCTTGACGGGACAGGGAGGGGGTGGCTACACCTTC.

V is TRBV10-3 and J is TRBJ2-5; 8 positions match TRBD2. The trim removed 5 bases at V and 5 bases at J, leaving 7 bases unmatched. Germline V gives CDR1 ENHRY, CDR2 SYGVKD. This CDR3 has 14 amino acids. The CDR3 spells CAISKAGDWETQYF. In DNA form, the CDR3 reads TGTGCCATCAGTAAAGCGGGAGATTGGGAGACCCAGTACTTC.

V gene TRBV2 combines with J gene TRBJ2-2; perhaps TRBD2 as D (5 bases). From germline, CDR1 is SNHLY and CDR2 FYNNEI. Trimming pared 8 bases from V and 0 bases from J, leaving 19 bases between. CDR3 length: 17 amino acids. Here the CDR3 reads CASWVPKGSSNTGELFF. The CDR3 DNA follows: TGTGCCAGCTGGGTCCCAAAAGGGAGTTCGAACACCGGGGAGCTGTTTTTT.

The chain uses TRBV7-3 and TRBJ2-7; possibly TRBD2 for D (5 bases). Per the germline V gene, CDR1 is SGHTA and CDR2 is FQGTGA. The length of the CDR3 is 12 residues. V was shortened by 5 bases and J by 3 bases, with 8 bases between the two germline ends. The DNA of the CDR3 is TGTGCCAGCAGCCCGAGGGACTACGAGCAGTACTTC. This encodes CASSPRDYEQYF. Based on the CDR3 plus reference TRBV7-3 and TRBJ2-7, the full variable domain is GAGVSQTPSNKVTEKGKYVELRCDPISGHTALYWYRQSLGQGPEFLIYFQGTGAADDSGLPNDRFFAVRPEGSVSTLKIQRTERGDSAVYLCASSPRDYEQYFGPGTRLTVT.

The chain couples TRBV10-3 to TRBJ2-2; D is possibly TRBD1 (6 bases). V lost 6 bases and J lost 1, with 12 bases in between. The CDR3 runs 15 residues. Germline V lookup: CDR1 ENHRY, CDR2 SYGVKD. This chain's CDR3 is CAISRLGGNTGELFF. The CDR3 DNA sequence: TGTGCCATCAGCCGGTTAGGGGGGAACACCGGGGAGCTGTTTTTT.

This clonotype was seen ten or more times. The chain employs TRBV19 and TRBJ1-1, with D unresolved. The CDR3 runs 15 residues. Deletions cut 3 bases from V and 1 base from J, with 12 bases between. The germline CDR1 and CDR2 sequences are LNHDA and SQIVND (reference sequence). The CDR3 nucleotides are TGTGCCAGTAGTATGATGGTAGGGCGGAACACTGAAGCTTTCTTT. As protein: CASSMMVGRNTEAFF.

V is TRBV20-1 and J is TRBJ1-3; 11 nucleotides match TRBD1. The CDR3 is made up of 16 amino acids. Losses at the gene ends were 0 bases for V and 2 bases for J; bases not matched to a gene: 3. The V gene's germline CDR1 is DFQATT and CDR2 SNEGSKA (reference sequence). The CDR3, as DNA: TGCAGTGCTAGAGATGGGGACAGGGGGACTGGAAACACCATATATTTT. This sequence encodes CSARDGDRGTGNTIYF.

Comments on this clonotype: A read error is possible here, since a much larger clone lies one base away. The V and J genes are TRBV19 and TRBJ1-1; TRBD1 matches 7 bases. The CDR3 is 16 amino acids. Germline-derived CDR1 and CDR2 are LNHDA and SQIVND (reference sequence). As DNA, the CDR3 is TGTGCCAGTAGTACGACAGGGTTTGTCGGTAGCACTGAAGCTTCCTTT. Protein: CASSTTGFVGSTEASF.

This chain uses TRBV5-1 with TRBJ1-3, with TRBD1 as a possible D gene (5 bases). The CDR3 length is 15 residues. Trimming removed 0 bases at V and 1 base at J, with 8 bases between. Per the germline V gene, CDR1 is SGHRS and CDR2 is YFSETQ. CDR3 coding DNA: TGCGCCAGCAGCTTGGACCAGGGTTCTGGAAACACCATATATTTT. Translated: CASSLDQGSGNTIYF.

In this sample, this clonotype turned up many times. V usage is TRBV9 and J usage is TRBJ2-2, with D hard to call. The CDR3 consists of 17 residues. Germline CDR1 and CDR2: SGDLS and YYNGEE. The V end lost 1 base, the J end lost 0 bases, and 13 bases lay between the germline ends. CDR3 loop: CASSVQAESANTGELFF. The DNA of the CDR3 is TGTGCCAGCAGCGTACAGGCAGAATCGGCGAACACCGGGGAGCTGTTTTTT.

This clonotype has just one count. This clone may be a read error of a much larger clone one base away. In DNA, the CDR3 is TGTGCCAGCAGCTTGTCCGGACCTCCTAATGAAAACCTGTTTTTT. Protein product: CASSLSGPPNENLFF. V and J are TRBV5-8 and TRBJ1-4; D not certain. The CDR3 length is 15 residues. Germline values: CDR1 SGHTS, CDR2 YDEGEE.

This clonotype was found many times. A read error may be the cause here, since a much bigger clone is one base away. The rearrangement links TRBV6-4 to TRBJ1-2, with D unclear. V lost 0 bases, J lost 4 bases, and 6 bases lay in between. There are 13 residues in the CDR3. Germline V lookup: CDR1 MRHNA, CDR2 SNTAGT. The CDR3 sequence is CASSDSGSYGYTF. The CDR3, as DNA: TGTGCCAGCAGTGACTCGGGGAGCTATGGCTACACCTTC.

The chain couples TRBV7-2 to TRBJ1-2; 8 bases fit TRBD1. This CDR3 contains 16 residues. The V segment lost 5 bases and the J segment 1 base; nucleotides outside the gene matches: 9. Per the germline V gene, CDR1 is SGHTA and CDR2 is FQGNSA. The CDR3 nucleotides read TGTGCCAGCAGCCTAGGGCCGGACAGGGTTAACTATGGCTACACCTTC. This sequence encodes CASSLGPDRVNYGYTF. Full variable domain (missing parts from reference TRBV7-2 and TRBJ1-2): GAGVSQSPSNKVTEKGKDVELRCDPISGHTALYWYRQSLGQGLEFLIYFQGNSAPDKSGLPSDRFSAERTGGSVSTLTIQRTQQEDSAVYLCASSLGPDRVNYGYTFGSGTRLTVV.

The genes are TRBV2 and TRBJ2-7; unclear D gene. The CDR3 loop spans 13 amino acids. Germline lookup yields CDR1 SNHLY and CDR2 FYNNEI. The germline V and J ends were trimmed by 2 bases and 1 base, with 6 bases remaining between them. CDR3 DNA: TGTGCCAGCAGTGAACAGGTTTCCTACGAGCAGTACTTC. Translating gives CASSEQVSYEQYF.

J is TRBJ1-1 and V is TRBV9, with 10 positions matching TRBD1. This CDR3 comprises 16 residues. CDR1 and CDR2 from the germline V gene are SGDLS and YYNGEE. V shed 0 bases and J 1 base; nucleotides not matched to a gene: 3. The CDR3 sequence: CASSVGQGAKNTEAFF. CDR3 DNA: TGTGCCAGCAGCGTAGGACAGGGGGCTAAGAACACTGAAGCTTTCTTT.

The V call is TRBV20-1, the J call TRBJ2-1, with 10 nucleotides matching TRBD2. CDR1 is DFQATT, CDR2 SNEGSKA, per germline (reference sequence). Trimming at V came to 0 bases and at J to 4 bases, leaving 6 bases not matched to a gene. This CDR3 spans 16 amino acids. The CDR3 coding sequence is TGCAGTGCTAGAGATCGGGGAGCGGGAGGGTACAATGAGCAGTTCTTC. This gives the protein CSARDRGAGGYNEQFF.

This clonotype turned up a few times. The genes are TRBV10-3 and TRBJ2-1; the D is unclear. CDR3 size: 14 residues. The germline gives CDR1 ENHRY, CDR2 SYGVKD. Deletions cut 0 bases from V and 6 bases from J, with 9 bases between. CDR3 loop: CAISESAAINEQFF. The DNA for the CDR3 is TGTGCCATCAGTGAGTCTGCAGCTATCAATGAGCAGTTCTTC.

CDR3 loop: CASSTTTGGDNTGELFF. In nucleotides, the CDR3 is TGTGCCAGCAGCACCACGACAGGGGGCGACAACACCGGGGAGCTGTTTTTT. The chain carries TRBV7-4 and TRBJ2-2; 10 bases match TRBD1. CDR3 length: 17 amino acids. The J segment lost 2 bases and the V segment lost 5 bases, leaving 8 bases of the junction unmatched. The germline V gene encodes CDR1 SGHVT and CDR2 SQSDAQ.

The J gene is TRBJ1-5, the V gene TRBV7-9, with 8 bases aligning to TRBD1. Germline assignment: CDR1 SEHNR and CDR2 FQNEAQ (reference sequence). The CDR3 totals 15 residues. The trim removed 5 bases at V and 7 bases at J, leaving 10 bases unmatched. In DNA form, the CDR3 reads TGTGCCAGCAGCCTATCGGACAGGGAGGACCAGCCCCAGCATTTT. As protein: CASSLSDREDQPQHF.

The CDR3 loop reads CSASLQRGRAEKLFF. The CDR3 region has the DNA TGCAGTGCTAGCCTTCAGCGGGGGAGGGCTGAAAAACTGTTTTTT. The chain recombines TRBV20-1 with TRBJ1-4; D is perhaps TRBD1 (5 bases). V lost 3 bases and J lost 7, with 18 bases in between. The germline V gene encodes CDR1 DFQATT and CDR2 SNEGSKA (reference sequence). This CDR3 comprises 15 residues.

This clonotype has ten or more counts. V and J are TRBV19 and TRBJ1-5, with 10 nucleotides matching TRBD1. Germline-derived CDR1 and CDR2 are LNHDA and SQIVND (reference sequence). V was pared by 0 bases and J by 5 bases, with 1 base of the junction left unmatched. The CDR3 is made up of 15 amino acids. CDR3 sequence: CASSIEGQGYQPQHF. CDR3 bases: TGTGCCAGTAGTATAGAGGGACAGGGGTATCAGCCCCAGCATTTT.